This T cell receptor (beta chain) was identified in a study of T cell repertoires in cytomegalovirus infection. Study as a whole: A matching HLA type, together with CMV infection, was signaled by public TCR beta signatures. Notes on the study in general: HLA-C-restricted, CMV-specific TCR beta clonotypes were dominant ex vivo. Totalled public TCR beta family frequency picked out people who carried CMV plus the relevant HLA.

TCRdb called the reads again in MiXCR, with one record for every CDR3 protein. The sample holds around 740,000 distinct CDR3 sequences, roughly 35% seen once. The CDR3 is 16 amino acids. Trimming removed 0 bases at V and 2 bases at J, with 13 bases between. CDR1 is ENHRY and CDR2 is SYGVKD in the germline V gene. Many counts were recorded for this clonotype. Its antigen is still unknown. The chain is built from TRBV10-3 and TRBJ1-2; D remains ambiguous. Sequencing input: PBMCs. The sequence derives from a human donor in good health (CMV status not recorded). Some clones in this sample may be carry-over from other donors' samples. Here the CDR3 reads CAISESTYGSNYGYTF. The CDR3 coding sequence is TGTGCCATCAGTGAGTCAACTTACGGGAGCAACTATGGCTACACCTTC.